These 31 T cell receptor beta chains were sequenced from one sample in a study of cytomegalovirus exposure and HLA in healthy donors. With 60 Vbeta and 13 Jbeta primers, the PCR was carried out. TCRdb's copy holds only in-frame clones and misses some; the assay was immunoSEQ multiplex PCR. This sample has around 49,000 clones, with less than 85% found just once. The material sequenced was PBMCs. These receptors came from a man aged 30 to 39 in good health and CMV-seropositive.

This chain joins TRBV9 and TRBJ1-2; D not certain. Trimming shortened V by 4 bases and J by 1 base, and 14 bases separated the two germline ends. Germline CDR1 and CDR2: SGDLS and YYNGEE. The CDR3 contains 15 residues. This chain's CDR3 is CASSSQSTLNYGYTF. For the CDR3, the DNA is TGTGCCAGCAGCTCCCAGTCCACCCTTAACTATGGCTACACCTTC.

This chain connects TRBV5-4 to TRBJ1-6; D not certain. Looked up from germline, CDR1 is SGHNT and CDR2 is YYREEE (reference sequence). Deletions cut 0 bases from V and 4 bases from J, with 5 bases between. The CDR3 runs 14 residues. The CDR3 DNA is TGTGCCAGCAGCTTGGCCCTGTATAATTCACCCCTCCACTTT. This translates into CASSLALYNSPLHF.

This clone has just one count. The gene calls are TRBV5-4 and TRBJ1-4; weak D call: TRBD1 (5 bases). Germline-derived CDR1 and CDR2 are SGHNT and YYREEE (reference sequence). V lost 3 bases and J lost 0, with 9 bases in between. The CDR3 covers 15 residues. The CDR3 bases are TGTGCCAGCAGCTCGGGGGGGACAACTAATGAAAAACTGTTTTTT. Translated, it gives CASSSGGTTNEKLFF.

The J gene is TRBJ1-5, the V gene TRBV6-5; 8 bases are shared with TRBD1. The ends lost 5 bases at V and 13 bases at J; junction bases unmatched: 16. Germline V CDR1 and CDR2: MNHEY, SVGAGI. There are 15 residues in the CDR3. CDR3 residues: CASSLVQGATLTQHF. The CDR3 DNA follows: TGTGCCAGCAGTCTAGTCCAGGGGGCCACATTAACGCAGCATTTT.

The chain joins TRBV19 to TRBJ1-2; D is ambiguous. This CDR3 region has 15 residues. V was trimmed by 5 bases and J by 0 bases, leaving 13 bases between them. Germline-derived CDR1 and CDR2 are LNHDA and SQIVND (reference sequence). Here the CDR3 reads CASSSYPGSNYGYTF. In DNA form, the CDR3 reads TGTGCCAGTAGTTCCTATCCCGGGTCTAACTATGGCTACACCTTC.

The chain links TRBV5-4 to TRBJ2-7, with TRBD2 matching over 8 bases. V dropped 2 bases and J dropped 4; count of bases not matched to a gene: 5. The length of the CDR3 is 14 residues. Germline V CDR1 and CDR2: SGHNT, YYREEE (reference sequence). Here the CDR3 DNA reads TGTGCCAGCAGCTTTAGCGGGGTCCTGTACGAGCAGTACTTC. This translates into CASSFSGVLYEQYF.

This sequence joins TRBV30 and TRBJ2-3; D call uncertain. The CDR3 runs 14 residues. Germline loops: CDR1 GTSNPN, CDR2 SVGIG (reference sequence). V was cut by 4 bases and J by 1 base, with 12 bases left in between. CDR3 sequence reads: CAWTPGAGTDTQYF. Here the CDR3 DNA reads TGTGCCTGGACCCCCGGAGCAGGCACAGATACGCAGTATTTT.

As regards this clone: A far larger clone is just one base off, so this is likely a read error. This rearrangement joins TRBV6-5 to TRBJ1-1; D unresolved. The CDR3 contains 13 residues. Germline loops: CDR1 MNHEY, CDR2 SVGAGI. V was trimmed by 7 bases and J by 4 bases, leaving 13 bases between them. This CDR3 reads CASNVRGSTEAFF. The CDR3 DNA reads as TGTGCCAGCAACGTACGGGGAAGCACTGAAGCTTTCTTT.

This clone was recorded once. The chain uses TRBV5-5 and TRBJ1-5; 8 nucleotides agree with TRBD1. The CDR3 extends over 16 amino acids. Germline V CDR1 and CDR2: SGHKS, YYEKEE (reference sequence). V gave up 1 base and J gave up 5 bases; unmatched junction bases: 8. This chain's CDR3 is CASSLSQGAGYQPQHF. CDR3 bases: TGTGCCAGCAGCTTGTCTCAGGGGGCAGGGTATCAGCCCCAGCATTTT.

V is TRBV15 and J is TRBJ2-2; TRBD1 matches 7 bases. Per germline, CDR1 LNHNV and CDR2 YYDKDF (reference sequence). CDR3 size: 15 residues. V trimming: 4 bases; J trimming: 5 bases; junction bases outside the gene matches: 7. CDR3 loop: CATSIRQGGTGELFF. The DNA of the CDR3 is TGTGCCACCAGCATCCGACAGGGTGGAACCGGGGAGCTGTTTTTT.

This clone showed up just a few times. The rearrangement uses TRBV2 and TRBJ1-1; D is perhaps TRBD1 (6 bases). The CDR3 extends over 14 amino acids. Trimming cost V 5 bases and J 5 bases, with 15 bases left between them. In germline, CDR1 is SNHLY, CDR2 FYNNEI. CDR3 amino acids: CASSRRQVGTEAFF. The CDR3 DNA is TGTGCCAGCAGTAGACGACAGGTTGGTACTGAAGCTTTCTTT.

The rearrangement joins TRBV5-1 to TRBJ2-3; TRBD1 agrees at 11 bases. Germline CDR1 reads SGHRS; CDR2 reads YFSETQ. The CDR3 is made up of 14 amino acids. V lost 6 bases and J lost 3; bases outside the gene matches: 3. CDR3 in amino acids: CASTGQGVTDTQYF. The CDR3, as DNA: TGCGCCAGCACGGGACAGGGGGTAACAGATACGCAGTATTTT.

This clone was observed a handful of times. This chain connects TRBV2 to TRBJ2-7; the D gene is possibly TRBD1 (5 bases). Germline CDR1 is SNHLY and CDR2 is FYNNEI. CDR3 length: 17 residues. Trimming removed 0 bases from V and 3 bases from J, with 18 bases in between. The CDR3 DNA sequence: TGTGCCAGCAGTGAAGCCGGCAGGGTAAAATTTGACTACGAGCAGTACTTC. It encodes CASSEAGRVKFDYEQYF.

The chain joins TRBV19 to TRBJ2-3; the D gene is possibly TRBD1 (8 bases). With 7 bases removed from V and 2 bases from J, the gap between germline ends came to 16 bases. The V gene's germline CDR1 is LNHDA and CDR2 SQIVND (reference sequence). The CDR3 is 15 amino acids. This CDR3 is CASTDTGGATDTQYF. In DNA, the CDR3 is TGTGCCAGTACCGACACAGGGGGGGCCACAGATACGCAGTATTTT.

This chain uses TRBV21-1 with TRBJ2-3; the tabulated D call, TRBD2, remains unverified against the DNA. TRBV21-1 counts as a pseudogene. The CDR3 is made up of 15 amino acids. The CDR3 reads CASDPQRGSTDTQYF. The DNA of the CDR3 is TGTGCCAGCGATCCCCAGCGGGGGAGCACAGATACGCAGTATTTT.

The chain has TRBV5-4 and TRBJ2-7, with TRBD1 matching over 9 bases. In germline, CDR1 is SGHNT, CDR2 YYREEE (reference sequence). The length of the CDR3 is 15 residues. The junction had 6 bases not matched to a gene; V was cut back by 2 bases and J by 3 bases. The CDR3: CASSFGQGLIYEQYF. The CDR3 DNA reads TGTGCCAGCAGCTTCGGACAGGGGCTCATCTACGAGCAGTACTTC.

The CDR3: CASSSPPILDTEAFF. The DNA of the CDR3 is TGTGCCAGCAGCTCCCCACCAATACTGGACACTGAAGCTTTCTTT. The chain has TRBV5-6 and TRBJ1-1; no firm D call. This CDR3 contains 15 residues. Deletions cut 3 bases from V and 3 bases from J, with 15 bases between. Germline V gene data show CDR1 as SGHDT and CDR2 as YYEEEE.

V usage is TRBV6-6 and J usage is TRBJ2-2, with TRBD2 matching 10 bases. V dropped 2 bases and J dropped 7; count of bases not matched to a gene: 4. Germline V gene lookup returns CDR1 MNHNY and CDR2 SVGAGI (reference sequence). This CDR3 contains 15 residues. In DNA, the CDR3 is TGTGCCAGCAGTTACGATGGACTAGCGGTCGGGGAGCTGTTTTTT. As protein: CASSYDGLAVGELFF.

By its share, this clone is medium-sized (0.01 to 0.1%). The chain is built from TRBV25-1 and TRBJ1-2; 8 bases agree with TRBD1. Germline V CDR1 and CDR2: MGHDK, SYGVNS. The length of the CDR3 is 14 residues. V gave up 4 bases and J gave up 4 bases; unmatched junction bases: 5. CDR3 nucleotide sequence: TGTGCCAGCAGTGGGACAGGGCCCCGCTATGGCTACACCTTC. This sequence encodes CASSGTGPRYGYTF.

V gene TRBV28 combines with J gene TRBJ1-1; the D is unclear. Between the trimmed V and J ends, which lost 5 bases and 4 bases, there was a span of 8 bases. CDR1 is MDHEN and CDR2 is SYDVKM in the germline V gene. This CDR3 has 12 residues. The CDR3 DNA reads as TGTGCCAGCAGTCCGCGGAGCACTGAAGCTTTCTTT. Amino acid sequence: CASSPRSTEAFF.

V is TRBV19 and J is TRBJ1-1; possibly TRBD1 for D (5 bases). V lost 5 bases and J lost 5, with 18 bases in between. Germline V gene sequence: CDR1 LNHDA, CDR2 SQIVND (reference sequence). The CDR3 extends over 15 amino acids. CDR3 nucleotide sequence: TGTGCCAGTAGTTCCATTGGGACGGGGGAAACTGAAGCTTTCTTT. Amino acid sequence: CASSSIGTGETEAFF. Complete variable domain (other parts from reference TRBV19 and TRBJ1-1): DGGITQSPKYLFRKEGQNVTLSCEQNLNHDAMYWYRQDPGQGLRLIYYSQIVNDFQKGDIAEGYSVSREKKESFPLTVTSAQKNPTAFYLCASSSIGTGETEAFFGQGTRLTVV.

V and J are TRBV7-3 and TRBJ2-5; 9 bases match TRBD1. The CDR3 extends over 15 amino acids. V lost 5 bases, J lost 5 bases, and 9 bases stayed unmatched. The germline gives CDR1 SGHTA, CDR2 FQGTGA. The CDR3 nucleotides read TGTGCCAGCAGCACCCAGACAGGGGGACGGGAGACCCAGTACTTC. Its translation is CASSTQTGGRETQYF.

This sequence joins TRBV10-2 and TRBJ1-3; D is ambiguous. The V gene lost 9 bases and the J gene lost 13 bases, with 16 bases spanning the gap. Germline CDR1 WSHSY, CDR2 SAAADI. The CDR3 sequence is 11 residues long. Written as DNA, the CDR3 is TGCGCCAGTAAGCTCGGGGAACAAATATATTTT. It specifies CASKLGEQIYF.

The chain joins TRBV4-2 to TRBJ2-3; 8 bases align to TRBD1. V gave up 3 bases and J gave up 4 bases; unmatched junction bases: 3. The CDR3 contains 14 residues. CDR1 is LGHNA and CDR2 is YNFKEQ in the germline V gene. CDR3 nucleotides: TGTGCCAGCAGCCACCGGACAGGGCCAGATACGCAGTATTTT. Its translation is CASSHRTGPDTQYF.

The J gene is TRBJ2-2, the V gene TRBV6-6; D uncertain. Per germline, CDR1 MNHNY and CDR2 SVGAGI (reference sequence). V dropped 2 bases and J dropped 4 bases, with 11 bases sitting between them. There are 15 residues in the CDR3. The CDR3 sequence is CASSYEESGTGELFF. As DNA, the CDR3 is TGTGCCAGCAGTTACGAAGAGTCGGGCACCGGGGAGCTGTTTTTT.

The V call is TRBV27, the J call TRBJ2-3; a weak D match, TRBD2 (7 bases). The CDR3 runs 16 residues. V was pared by 6 bases and J by 5 bases, with 21 bases between. The germline V gene encodes CDR1 MNHEY and CDR2 SMNVEV (reference sequence). The CDR3 DNA is TGTGCCAGCAGAGGTGGAATTTCGGGGGGCGAAGATACGCAGTATTTT. It yields the protein CASRGGISGGEDTQYF.

The rearrangement links TRBV19 to TRBJ2-5; 10 positions agree with TRBD2. The CDR3 runs to 15 residues. Per the germline V gene, CDR1 is LNHDA and CDR2 is SQIVND (reference sequence). Germline trimming cut 8 bases from V and 4 bases from J; bases unmatched to any gene: 10. The CDR3 DNA reads as TGTGCCAGTCAGACTAGCGGGTTCGGTGGAGAGACCCAGTACTTC. Protein product: CASQTSGFGGETQYF.

The gene calls are TRBV6-6 and TRBJ1-4; a weak D match, TRBD1 (5 bases). Trimming cost V 6 bases and J 4 bases, with 9 bases left between them. This CDR3 has 13 amino acids. CDR1 MNHNY and CDR2 SVGAGI come from the germline V gene (reference sequence). CDR3 in amino acids: CASSRDYNEKLFF. The CDR3 DNA follows: TGTGCCAGCAGCAGGGACTATAATGAAAAACTGTTTTTT.

The rearrangement joins TRBV11-2 to TRBJ2-7; a weak D match, TRBD1 (6 bases). The CDR3 length is 14 residues. Looked up from germline, CDR1 is SGHAT and CDR2 is FQNNGV. Trimming left V 1 base short and J 0 bases short, with 7 bases between. The CDR3 spells CASSLGGPSYEQYF. The CDR3 bases are TGTGCCAGCAGCTTAGGGGGGCCCTCCTACGAGCAGTACTTC.

This rearrangement joins TRBV7-6 to TRBJ2-1; possible D gene TRBD2, 6 bases. The CDR3 is 16 residues long. V was shortened by 5 bases and J by 0 bases, with 14 bases between the two germline ends. Germline V gene sequence: CDR1 SGHVS, CDR2 FNYEAQ. The CDR3 nucleotides read TGTGCCAGCAGCAATCCCTACGGGAGCTCCTACAATGAGCAGTTCTTC. As protein: CASSNPYGSSYNEQFF. Full variable domain (remainder filled in from reference TRBV7-6 and TRBJ2-1): GAGVSQSPRYKVTKRGQDVALRCDPISGHVSLYWYRQALGQGPEFLTYFNYEAQQDKSGLPNDRFSAERPEGSISTLTIQRTEQRDSAMYRCASSNPYGSSYNEQFFGPGTRLTVL.

The chain is built from TRBV5-4 and TRBJ1-1; TRBD1 is a possible D gene (5 bases). This CDR3 region has 12 residues. Germline assignment: CDR1 SGHNT and CDR2 YYREEE (reference sequence). Trimming shortened V by 4 bases and J by 11 bases, and 15 bases separated the two germline ends. The CDR3 nucleotides are TGTGCCAGCAGCGTCCTCGGGGAGGGGGCTTTCTTT. Translated: CASSVLGEGAFF.